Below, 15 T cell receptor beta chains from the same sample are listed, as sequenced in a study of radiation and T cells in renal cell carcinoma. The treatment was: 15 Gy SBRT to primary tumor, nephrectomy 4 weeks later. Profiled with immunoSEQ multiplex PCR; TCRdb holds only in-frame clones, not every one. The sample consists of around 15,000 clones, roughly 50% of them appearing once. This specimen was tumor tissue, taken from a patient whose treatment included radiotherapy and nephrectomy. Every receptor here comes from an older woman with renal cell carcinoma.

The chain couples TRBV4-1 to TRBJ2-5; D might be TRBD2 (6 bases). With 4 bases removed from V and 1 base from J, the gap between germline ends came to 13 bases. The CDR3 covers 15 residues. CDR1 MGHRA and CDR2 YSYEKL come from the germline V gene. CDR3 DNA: TGCGCCAGCAGCCTCCCGATGGGGGGCCAAGAGACCCAGTACTTC. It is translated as CASSLPMGGQETQYF.

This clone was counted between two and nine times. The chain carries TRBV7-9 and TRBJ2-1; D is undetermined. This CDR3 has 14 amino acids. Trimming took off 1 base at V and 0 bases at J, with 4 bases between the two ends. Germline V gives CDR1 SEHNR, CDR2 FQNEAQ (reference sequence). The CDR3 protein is CASSLGGSYNEQFF. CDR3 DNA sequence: TGTGCCAGCAGCTTAGGTGGCTCCTACAATGAGCAGTTCTTC. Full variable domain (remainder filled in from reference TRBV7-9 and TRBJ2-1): DTGVSQNPRHKITKRGQNVTFRCDPISEHNRLYWYRQTLGQGPEFLTYFQNEAQLEKSRLLSDRFSAERPKGSFSTLEIQRTEQGDSAMYLCASSLGGSYNEQFFGPGTRLTVL.

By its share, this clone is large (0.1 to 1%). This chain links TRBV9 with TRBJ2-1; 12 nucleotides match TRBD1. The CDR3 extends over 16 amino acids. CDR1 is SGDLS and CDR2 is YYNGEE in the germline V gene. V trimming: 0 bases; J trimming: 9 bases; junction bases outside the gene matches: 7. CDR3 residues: CASSVDWDRGPGEQFF. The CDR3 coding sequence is TGTGCCAGCAGCGTAGATTGGGACAGGGGGCCTGGTGAGCAGTTCTTC.

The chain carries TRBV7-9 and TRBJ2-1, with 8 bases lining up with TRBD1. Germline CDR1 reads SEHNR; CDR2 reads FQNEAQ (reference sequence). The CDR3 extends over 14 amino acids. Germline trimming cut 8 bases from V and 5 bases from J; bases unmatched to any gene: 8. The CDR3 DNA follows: TGTGCCAGCCTCTTGGACAGGGAGCACAATGAGCAGTTCTTC. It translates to CASLLDREHNEQFF.

The CDR3 DNA is TGTGCCAGCAGCGGGGGGGTGCTCCCCGAGCAGTACTTC. Translating it yields CASSGGVLPEQYF. V and J are TRBV7-2 and TRBJ2-7; 7 bases are shared with TRBD2. V shed 5 bases, J shed 6 bases, and the junction held 7 bases outside the gene matches. The CDR3 is 13 residues long. Germline V gene data show CDR1 as SGHTA and CDR2 as FQGNSA.

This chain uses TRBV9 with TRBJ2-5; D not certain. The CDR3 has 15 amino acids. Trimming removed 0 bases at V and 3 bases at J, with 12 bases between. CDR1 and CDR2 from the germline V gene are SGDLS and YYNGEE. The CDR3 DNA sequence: TGTGCCAGCAGCGTAGCTCCAACTAAAAAAGAGACCCAGTACTTC. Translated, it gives CASSVAPTKKETQYF.

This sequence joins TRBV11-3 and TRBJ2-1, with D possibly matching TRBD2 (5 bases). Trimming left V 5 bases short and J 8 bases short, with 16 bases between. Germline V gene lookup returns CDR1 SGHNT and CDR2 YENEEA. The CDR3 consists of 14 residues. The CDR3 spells CASSPYLARDEQFF. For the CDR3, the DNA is TGTGCCAGCAGCCCGTATCTAGCTCGGGATGAGCAGTTCTTC.

CDR3 sequence (DNA): TGTGCCAGCAGAGACGACAGTAACTATGGCTACACCTTC. This codes for CASRDDSNYGYTF. The chain carries TRBV28 and TRBJ1-2, with D perhaps TRBD1 (5 bases). Deletions cut 6 bases from V and 1 base from J, with 9 bases between. The germline CDR1 and CDR2 sequences are MDHEN and SYDVKM. The CDR3 is made up of 13 amino acids.

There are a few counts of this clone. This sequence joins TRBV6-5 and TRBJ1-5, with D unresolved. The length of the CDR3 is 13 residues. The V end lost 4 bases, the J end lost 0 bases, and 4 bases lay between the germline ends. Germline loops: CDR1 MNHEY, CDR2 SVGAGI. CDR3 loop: CASSSSSNQPQHF. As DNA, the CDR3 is TGTGCCAGCAGTTCGAGTAGCAATCAGCCCCAGCATTTT.

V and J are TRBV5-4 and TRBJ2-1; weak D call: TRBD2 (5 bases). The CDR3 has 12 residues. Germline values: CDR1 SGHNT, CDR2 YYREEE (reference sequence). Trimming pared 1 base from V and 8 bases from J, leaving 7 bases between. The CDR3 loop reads CASSLLRDEQFF. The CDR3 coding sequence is TGTGCCAGCAGCTTGCTGAGGGATGAGCAGTTCTTC.

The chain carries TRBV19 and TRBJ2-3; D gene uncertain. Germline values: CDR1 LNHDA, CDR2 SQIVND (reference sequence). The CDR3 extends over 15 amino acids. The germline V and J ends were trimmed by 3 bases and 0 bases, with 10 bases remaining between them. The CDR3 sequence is CASSIMATSTDTQYF. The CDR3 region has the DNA TGTGCCAGTAGTATTATGGCCACTAGCACAGATACGCAGTATTTT.

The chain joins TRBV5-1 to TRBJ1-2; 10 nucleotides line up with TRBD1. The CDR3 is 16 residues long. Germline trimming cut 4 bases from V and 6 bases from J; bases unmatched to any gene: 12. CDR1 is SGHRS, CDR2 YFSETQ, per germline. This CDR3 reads CASSRTGTGERNGYTF. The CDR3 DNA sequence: TGCGCCAGCAGCCGGACGGGGACAGGGGAAAGGAATGGCTACACCTTC.

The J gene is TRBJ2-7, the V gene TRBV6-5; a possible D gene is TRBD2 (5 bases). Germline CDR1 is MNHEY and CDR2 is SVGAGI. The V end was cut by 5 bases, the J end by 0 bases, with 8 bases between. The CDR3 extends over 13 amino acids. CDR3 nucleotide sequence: TGTGCCAGCAGTAACGGGGTCTCCTACGAGCAGTACTTC. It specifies CASSNGVSYEQYF.

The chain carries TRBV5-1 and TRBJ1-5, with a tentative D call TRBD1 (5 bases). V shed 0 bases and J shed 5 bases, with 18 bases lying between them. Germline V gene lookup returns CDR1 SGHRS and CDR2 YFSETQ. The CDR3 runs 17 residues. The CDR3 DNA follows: TGCGCCAGCAGCTTGGTCAATCCAGGGCCGGTCCATCAGCCCCAGCATTTT. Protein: CASSLVNPGPVHQPQHF.

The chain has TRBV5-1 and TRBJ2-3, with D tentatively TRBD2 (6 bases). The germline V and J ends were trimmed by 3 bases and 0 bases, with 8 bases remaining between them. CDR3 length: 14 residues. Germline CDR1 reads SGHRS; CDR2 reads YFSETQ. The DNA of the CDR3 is TGCGCCAGCAGCTCCGGGACTAGCACAGATACGCAGTATTTT. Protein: CASSSGTSTDTQYF.